Below, 25 T cell receptor beta chains from the same sample are listed, as sequenced in a study of Graves' ophthalmopathy and Graves' hyperthyroidism. Amplification targeted the TCR beta CDR3 regions, with RNA transcripts as the source material. In the first round, RT-PCR was carried out with HTBI primers, and a multiplex PCR formed the second round. TCRdb reanalysed the multiplex PCR reads using MiXCR and keeps one entry per CDR3 protein. The repertoire has around 600,000 distinct CDR3 sequences, 35% to 50% of them found once; the top ten carry more than 2.5%. Sequenced input: peripheral blood. The receptor source for this set is an adult man with Graves' ophthalmopathy.

This clonotype was picked up a small number of times. The chain employs TRBV12-3 or TRBV12-4 and TRBJ1-5; TRBD1 might be the D (5 bases). Trimming removed 3 bases at V and 4 bases at J, with 25 bases between. This CDR3 region has 19 residues. The CDR3 region is CASSFIGLPLRVRNQPQHF. The CDR3, as DNA: TGTGCCAGCAGTTTTATCGGGCTCCCGCTCAGGGTGCGGAATCAGCCCCAGCATTTT.

The chain is built from TRBV4-1 and TRBJ1-4; 10 bases line up with TRBD1. V shed 4 bases and J 2 bases; nucleotides not matched to a gene: 10. This CDR3 contains 18 residues. From germline, CDR1 is MGHRA and CDR2 YSYEKL. The CDR3 region is CASSLPRDRGLTNEKLFF. In DNA, the CDR3 is TGCGCCAGCAGCCTCCCTCGGGACAGGGGATTGACTAATGAAAAACTGTTTTTT.

The table lists this clonotype with many counts. The genes are TRBV9 and TRBJ1-1; D not certain. Looked up from germline, CDR1 is SGDLS and CDR2 is YYNGEE. The CDR3 spans 13 residues. Trimming stripped 3 bases from V and 3 bases from J, with 9 bases between. CDR3 nucleotides: TGTGCCAGCAGCGAGGGCGCGGACACTGAAGCTTTCTTT. Translation gives CASSEGADTEAFF. The entire variable domain, with the rest obtained from reference TRBV9 and TRBJ1-1, is as follows: DSGVTQTPKHLITATGQRVTLRCSPRSGDLSVYWYQQSLDQGLQFLIQYYNGEERAKGNILERFSAQQFPDLHSELNLSSLELGDSALYFCASSEGADTEAFFGQGTRLTVV.

The rearrangement joins TRBV4-3 to TRBJ1-1, with D possibly being TRBD1 (5 bases). V was shortened by 1 base and J by 4 bases, with 16 bases between the two germline ends. The CDR3 is 16 amino acids. Germline V gene data show CDR1 as LGHNA and CDR2 as YSLEER. This CDR3 is CASSQVLGRLGTEAFF. CDR3 sequence (DNA): TGCGCCAGCAGCCAAGTGCTGGGGCGATTGGGCACTGAAGCTTTCTTT.

The CDR3 protein is CASSGNDRGRNDYTF. CDR3 nucleotide sequence: TGTGCCAGCAGCGGAAATGACAGGGGGCGGAATGACTACACCTTC. The chain carries TRBV9 and TRBJ1-2; TRBD1 matches 10 bases. Germline loops: CDR1 SGDLS, CDR2 YYNGEE. The junction had 12 bases not matched to a gene; V was cut back by 3 bases and J by 10 bases. The CDR3 contains 15 residues.

This clonotype was seen many times. The rearrangement links TRBV20-1 to TRBJ2-5; either TRBD1 or TRBD2 may supply D (5 bases each). Germline CDR1 DFQATT, CDR2 SNEGSKA (reference sequence). The V gene lost 1 base and the J gene lost 4 bases, with 7 bases spanning the gap. The CDR3 is 12 amino acids. The CDR3 DNA reads as TGCAGTGCTAGAGGTGGGGGAGAGACCCAGTACTTC. Translation: CSARGGGETQYF.

The J gene is TRBJ1-5, the V gene TRBV7-3; 7 bases are shared with TRBD1. The CDR3 length is 18 residues. Germline V gene data show CDR1 as SGHTA and CDR2 as FQGTGA. V lost 0 bases and J lost 0; bases outside the gene matches: 8. CDR3 protein: CASSLTFSGQISNQPQHF. In nucleotides, the CDR3 is TGTGCCAGCAGCTTAACCTTTTCGGGACAGATTAGCAATCAGCCCCAGCATTTT.

This clonotype was seen many times. The chain carries TRBV29-1 and TRBJ1-2, with a tentative D call TRBD1 (5 bases). The CDR3 is made up of 14 amino acids. V was trimmed by 4 bases and J by 4 bases, leaving 16 bases between them. Germline V gives CDR1 SQVTM, CDR2 ANQGSEA. The CDR3 DNA reads TGCAGCGTTGGGGACCCCCGGGTTGGCTATGGCTACACCTTC. Protein product: CSVGDPRVGYGYTF.

In regard to this clonotype: Being one base from a much bigger clone, this may be a read error. The J gene is TRBJ1-1, the V gene TRBV19; unclear D gene. CDR1 and CDR2 from the germline V gene are LNHDA and SQIVND (reference sequence). V was pared by 7 bases and J by 1 base, with 13 bases between. The length of the CDR3 is 14 residues. The CDR3 spells CASIVWPANTEAFF. The CDR3 DNA reads TGTGCCAGTATAGTGTGGCCTGCGAACACTGAAGCTTTCTTT.

This clonotype appeared a few times. The chain recombines TRBV6-1 with TRBJ1-2, with D uncertain. CDR1 and CDR2 from the germline V gene are MNHNS and SASEGT. V shed 6 bases and J shed 3 bases, with 8 bases lying between them. There are 12 residues in the CDR3. The CDR3, as DNA: TGTGCCAGCAGCGCGATACACTATGGCTACACCTTC. Its protein product is CASSAIHYGYTF.

V and J are TRBV18 and TRBJ1-2; D ambiguous. Trimming left V 3 bases short and J 8 bases short, with 13 bases between. CDR3 length equals 13 residues. Germline V gene data show CDR1 as KGHSH and CDR2 as LQKENI. The CDR3 DNA is TGTGCCAGCTCACCCCAACGGGATGAAGGCTACACCTTC. This encodes CASSPQRDEGYTF.

This clonotype was counted ten times or more. This chain links TRBV2 with TRBJ1-1; the match to TRBD1 covers 7 bases. The CDR3 covers 12 residues. Trimming cost V 6 bases and J 9 bases; bases outside gene matches: 7. Germline assignment: CDR1 SNHLY and CDR2 FYNNEI. The CDR3 DNA follows: TGTGCCAGCAGCAGTCTGACAGGGAAAGCTTTCTTT. The encoded protein is CASSSLTGKAFF. The whole variable domain, filled in from reference TRBV2 and TRBJ1-1, reads EPEVTQTPSHQVTQMGQEVILRCVPISNHLYFYWYRQILGQKVEFLVSFYNNEISEKSEIFDDQFSVERPDGSNFTLKIRSTKLEDSAMYFCASSSLTGKAFFGQGTRLTVV.

As concerns this clonotype: A much bigger clone sits one base away, suggesting this may be a read error. The rearrangement uses TRBV12-3 or TRBV12-4 and TRBJ2-7; TRBD1 matches 9 bases. CDR3 length: 12 amino acids. The V gene end was trimmed by 5 bases and the J gene end by 6 bases; junction bases not matched to a gene: 2. The CDR3 reads CASSGDRAEQYF. The CDR3 nucleotides read TGTGCCAGCAGTGGGGACAGGGCCGAGCAGTACTTC.

This clonotype came up a few times. The chain recombines TRBV6-5 with TRBJ2-7; 14 bases match TRBD2. The germline CDR1 and CDR2 sequences are MNHEY and SVGAGI. V trimming: 7 bases; J trimming: 0 bases; junction bases outside the gene matches: 2. The CDR3 consists of 15 residues. CDR3 protein: CASTGTSGSSYEQYF. In DNA, the CDR3 is TGTGCCAGCACCGGGACTAGCGGGAGCTCCTACGAGCAGTACTTC.

Comments on this clonotype: A much more abundant neighbour one base away suggests this may be a read error. The chain couples TRBV7-9 to TRBJ1-2; no clear D gene. The CDR3 sequence is 14 residues long. In germline, CDR1 is SEHNR, CDR2 FQNEAQ (reference sequence). CDR3 protein: CAGSFDGLGYGYTF. The CDR3 nucleotides are TGCGCCGGCAGCTTCGACGGGCTAGGCTATGGCTACACCTTC.

About this clonotype: This may come from a read error, since a much larger clone is one base off. The genes are TRBV6-6 and TRBJ2-7, with a tentative D call TRBD1 (5 bases). The germline gives CDR1 MNHNY, CDR2 SVGAGI (reference sequence). There are 13 residues in the CDR3. The CDR3 DNA reads TGTGCCAGCAGTGAGCAGGGTCCCTACGAGCGGTACTTC. Amino acids: CASSEQGPYERYF.

This clonotype was found many times. The chain recombines TRBV24-1 with TRBJ1-2; possibly TRBD1 for D (5 bases). The CDR3 has 18 amino acids. V lost 5 bases to trimming and J lost 2 bases, with 23 bases between them. Germline values: CDR1 KGHDR, CDR2 SFDVKD. The CDR3 here is CATSGPRDPINPNYGYTF. The CDR3 coding sequence is TGTGCCACCAGTGGCCCCCGGGACCCTATCAACCCAAACTATGGCTACACCTTC.

In the case of this clonotype: Without the conserved terminal phenylalanine or tryptophan, this CDR3 likely stems from a read error. This chain joins TRBV7-9 and TRBJ1-6, with D unresolved. Germline V gives CDR1 SEHNR, CDR2 FQNEAQ (reference sequence). CDR3 size: 17 residues. Between the trimmed V and J ends, which lost 3 bases and 4 bases, there was a span of 16 bases. CDR3 loop: CASSFGSTIAYNSPLHL. The DNA of the CDR3 is TGTGCCAGCAGCTTTGGCTCCACTATCGCTTATAATTCACCCCTCCACCTT.

This rearrangement joins TRBV7-9 to TRBJ2-5; the match to TRBD1 covers 9 bases. The CDR3 length is 15 residues. J was trimmed by 4 bases and V by 5 bases; bases with no gene match: 8. The V gene's germline CDR1 is SEHNR and CDR2 FQNEAQ (reference sequence). CDR3 loop: CASSTAGQGVETQYF. CDR3 nucleotides: TGTGCCAGCAGCACAGCGGGACAGGGAGTAGAGACCCAGTACTTC.

The V and J genes are TRBV10-3 and TRBJ1-5; unclear D gene. The germline V gene encodes CDR1 ENHRY and CDR2 SYGVKD. There are 16 residues in the CDR3. The ends were cut back, 10 bases at V and 6 bases at J, with 25 bases in the middle. The CDR3 nucleotides are TGTGCCAGCAGCCTCGGTGTACGGGCGCCTAGTCAGCCCCAGCATTTT. Protein product: CASSLGVRAPSQPQHF.

For this clonotype: The junction and the germline gene differ at one end; a read error may be behind it. This sequence joins TRBV10-3 and TRBJ1-2; D might be TRBD1 (6 bases). This CDR3 spans 14 amino acids. Germline-derived CDR1 and CDR2 are ENHRY and SYGVKD. CDR3 loop: CAISVDRGQDGHTF. CDR3 coding DNA: TGTGCCATCAGTGTGGACAGAGGGCAAGATGGCCACACCTTC.

This clonotype was recorded a few times. The chain combines TRBV7-2 with TRBJ1-6; D ambiguous. Germline V gene lookup returns CDR1 SGHTA and CDR2 FQGNSA. Deletions cut 4 bases from V and 3 bases from J, with 13 bases between. CDR3 length: 16 amino acids. The CDR3 is CASSYLGMLYNSPLHF. The CDR3 DNA reads as TGTGCCAGCAGCTACCTGGGGATGCTCTATAATTCACCCCTCCACTTT.

The V and J genes are TRBV9 and TRBJ2-7, with 8 bases identical to TRBD2. The junction had 10 bases not matched to a gene; V was cut back by 4 bases and J by 4 bases. CDR3 length: 15 residues. Germline CDR1 and CDR2: SGDLS and YYNGEE. CDR3 coding DNA: TGTGCCAGCAGCCCGCGGTTAGCGGGGTCGTACGAGCAGTACTTC. It translates to CASSPRLAGSYEQYF.

This sequence joins TRBV29-1 and TRBJ2-7; TRBD1 agrees at 8 bases. The CDR3 spans 14 residues. The V gene end was trimmed by 6 bases and the J gene end by 3 bases; junction bases not matched to a gene: 10. From germline, CDR1 is SQVTM and CDR2 ANQGSEA. CDR3 sequence: CSVGTTGTGYEQYF. CDR3 DNA: TGCAGCGTGGGAACAACCGGGACAGGCTACGAGCAGTACTTC.

This clonotype was seen more than once but under ten times. The V call is TRBV7-2, the J call TRBJ2-7; 7 bases line up with TRBD2. With V trimmed by 4 bases and J by 5 bases, 8 bases remained unmatched. This CDR3 has 14 residues. Germline CDR1 is SGHTA and CDR2 is FQGNSA. CDR3 DNA: TGTGCCAGCAGCTCTAGGACTAGTGCGGACGAGCAGTACTTC. Residues: CASSSRTSADEQYF.